The clone carrying this T cell receptor beta chain was detected a few times. The antigen is undetermined. 5'RACE with constant-segment primers built TCRalpha and TCRbeta cDNA libraries with UMIs. TCRdb redid the calling of the 5' RACE reads with MiXCR, one entry per CDR3 protein. This table holds 350,000 to 450,000 distinct CDR3 sequences, about 15% found once. The CDR3 spans 15 residues. Between the trimmed V and J ends, which lost 7 bases and 4 bases, there was a span of 22 bases. The germline V gene encodes CDR1 SQVTM and CDR2 ANQGSEA. The record originates from a study of T-cell memory formation after mild COVID-19. Study context: In these data, TCR clusters were largely donor specific. Study conclusions and caveats: Second-wave clones with a day 37 peak had unconfirmed SARS-CoV-2 specificity. Contracting clones, day 15 to 85, had balanced CD4/CD8, and later expanders favored CD4+.

The sample comprised PBMCs or a T cell subset sorted from them (not recorded which). The source is a man younger than 30 who had mild COVID-19 (a few samples of this study predate the infection). Cell type and time point are not known. The chain employs TRBV29-1 and TRBJ1-1; the D is unclear. CDR3 protein: CSGRAGGRWRTEAFF. Written as DNA, the CDR3 is TGCAGCGGACGGGCCGGTGGCCGGTGGCGCACTGAAGCTTTCTTT.